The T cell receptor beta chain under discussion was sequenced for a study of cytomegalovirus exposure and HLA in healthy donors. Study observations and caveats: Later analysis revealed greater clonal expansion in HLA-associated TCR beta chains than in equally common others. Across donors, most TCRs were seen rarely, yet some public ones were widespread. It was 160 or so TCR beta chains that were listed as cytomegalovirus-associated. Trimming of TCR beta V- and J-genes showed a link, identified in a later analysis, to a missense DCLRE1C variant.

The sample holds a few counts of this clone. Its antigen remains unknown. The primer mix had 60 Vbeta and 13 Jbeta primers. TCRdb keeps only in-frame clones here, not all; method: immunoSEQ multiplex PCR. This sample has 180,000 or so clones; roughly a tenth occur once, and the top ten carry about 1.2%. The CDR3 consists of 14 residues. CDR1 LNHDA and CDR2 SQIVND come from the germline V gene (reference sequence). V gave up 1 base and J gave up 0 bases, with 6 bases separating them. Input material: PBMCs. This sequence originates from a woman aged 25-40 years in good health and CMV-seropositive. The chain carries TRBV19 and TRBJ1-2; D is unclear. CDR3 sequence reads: CASSIGRTNYGYTF. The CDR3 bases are TGTGCCAGTAGTATAGGGAGAACTAACTATGGCTACACCTTC.